This record looks at one T cell receptor beta chain sequence and its context. V trimming: 3 bases; J trimming: 9 bases; junction bases outside the gene matches: 10. CDR3 length: 15 residues. Germline V gene lookup returns CDR1 LNHDA and CDR2 SQIVND (reference sequence). Libraries were prepared by immunoSEQ multiplex PCR; TCRdb keeps only in-frame clonotypes and omits some of them. Here the sample spans 150,000 to 200,000 clones, roughly 90% being singletons. The data belong to a study of blood T cell repertoires in COVID-19. The V and J genes are TRBV19 and TRBJ2-4; 8 bases are shared with TRBD2. This clonotype was obtained from a young woman who had recovered from COVID-19. Sequencing was done on a sample of PBMCs or T cells enriched from blood (not recorded which). For the CDR3, the DNA is TGTGCCAGTAGTATGGGGCGGGGGGCCACCTTCATTCAGTACTTC. It codes for CASSMGRGATFIQYF.